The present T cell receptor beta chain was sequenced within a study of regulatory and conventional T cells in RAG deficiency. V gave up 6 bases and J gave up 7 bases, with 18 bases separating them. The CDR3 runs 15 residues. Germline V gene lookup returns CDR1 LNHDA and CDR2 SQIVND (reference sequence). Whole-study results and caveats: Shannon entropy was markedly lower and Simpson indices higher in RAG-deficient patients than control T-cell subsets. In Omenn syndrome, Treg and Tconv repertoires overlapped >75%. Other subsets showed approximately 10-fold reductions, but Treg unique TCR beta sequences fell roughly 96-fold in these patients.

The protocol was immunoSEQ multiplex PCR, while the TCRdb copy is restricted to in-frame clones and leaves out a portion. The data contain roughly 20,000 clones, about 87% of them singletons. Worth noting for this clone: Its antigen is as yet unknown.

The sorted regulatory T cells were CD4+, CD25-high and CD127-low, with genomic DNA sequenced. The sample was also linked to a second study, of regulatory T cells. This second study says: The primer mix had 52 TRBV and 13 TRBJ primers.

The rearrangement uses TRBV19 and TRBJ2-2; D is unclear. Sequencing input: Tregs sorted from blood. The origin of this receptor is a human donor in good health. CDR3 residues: CASSRLIPSNGELFF. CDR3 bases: TGTGCCAGTAGCCGCCTTATACCCAGTAACGGGGAGCTGTTTTTT.